This paragraph reports one T cell receptor (beta chain). The sample comes from a study of control samples from healthy donors and cancer patients. Germline V gene lookup returns CDR1 SGDLS and CDR2 YYNGEE. With 0 bases removed from V and 1 base from J, the gap between germline ends came to 10 bases. CDR3 size: 15 residues. The repertoire was sequenced with immunoSEQ multiplex PCR; TCRdb's copy has only in-frame clones and lacks some. Here the sample spans some 150,000 clones, about 95% being singletons. The V call is TRBV9, the J call TRBJ2-5; TRBD2 is a possible D gene (5 bases). The receptor comes from a man aged 55 to 70 with colorectal cancer. Material: PBMCs. The CDR3 DNA sequence: TGTGCCAGCAGCGTAGGGGGAGCCCCCCAAGAGACCCAGTACTTC. Its protein is CASSVGGAPQETQYF.